Listed here are 19 T cell receptor beta chains from one sample, sequenced in a study of blood T cell repertoires in COVID-19. Libraries were prepared by immunoSEQ multiplex PCR; TCRdb keeps only in-frame clonotypes and omits some of them. This table holds 150,000 to 200,000 clones, over 75% found once. The specimen sequenced was peripheral blood. The receptors come from a man aged 70-80 years with active or convalescent COVID-19.

The rearrangement uses TRBV6-5 and TRBJ1-5; maybe TRBD1 (5 bases). The ends were cut back, 5 bases at V and 7 bases at J, with 15 bases in the middle. The germline CDR1 and CDR2 sequences are MNHEY and SVGAGI. The CDR3 runs 14 residues. Here the CDR3 reads CASSHGRGVQPQHF. The CDR3 nucleotides are TGTGCCAGCAGTCATGGGCGGGGCGTACAGCCCCAGCATTTT.

V usage is TRBV7-6 and J usage is TRBJ1-2; D gene uncertain. Looked up from germline, CDR1 is SGHVS and CDR2 is FNYEAQ. CDR3 length equals 12 residues. The ends were cut back, 11 bases at V and 2 bases at J, with 12 bases in the middle. CDR3 nucleotides: TGTGCCTCAGCAGGCAGGAACTATGGCTACACCTTC. The encoded protein is CASAGRNYGYTF.

The rearrangement joins TRBV7-9 to TRBJ1-3; D might be TRBD1 (5 bases). The CDR3 extends over 13 amino acids. Trimming cost V 7 bases and J 4 bases, with 11 bases left between them. Germline V CDR1 and CDR2: SEHNR, FQNEAQ (reference sequence). As DNA, the CDR3 is TGTGCCAGCAATGCCGGACAAGGAAACACCATATATTTT. Its protein is CASNAGQGNTIYF.

The chain has TRBV30 and TRBJ2-1; possible D gene TRBD2, 6 bases. The V and J ends lost 2 bases and 10 bases respectively, with 15 bases between them. CDR3 length equals 13 residues. Per germline, CDR1 GTSNPN and CDR2 SVGIG (reference sequence). This CDR3 is CAWSRTTGEEQFF. The CDR3 nucleotides read TGTGCCTGGAGTCGTACGACGGGAGAGGAGCAGTTCTTC. Filled out from reference TRBV30 and TRBJ2-1, the complete variable domain reads SQTIHQWPATLVQPVGSPLSLECTVEGTSNPNLYWYRQAAGRGLQLLFYSVGIGQISSEVPQNLSASRPQDRQFILSSKKLLLSDSGFYLCAWSRTTGEEQFFGPGTRLTVL.

The V call is TRBV5-1, the J call TRBJ2-7; 11 positions match TRBD1. CDR3 size: 16 residues. V shed 4 bases, J shed 6 bases, and the junction held 12 bases outside the gene matches. Germline V CDR1 and CDR2: SGHRS, YFSETQ. The CDR3 DNA is TGCGCCAGCAGCCGGCTGATGGACAGGGGGCTTGGCGAGCAGTACTTC. Translating it yields CASSRLMDRGLGEQYF.

The chain recombines TRBV11-2 with TRBJ2-3; TRBD2 matches 10 bases. The germline V gene has CDR1 SGHAT and CDR2 FQNNGV. V lost 1 base to trimming and J lost 0 bases; unmatched junction nucleotides: 4. The CDR3 is 17 residues long. CDR3 loop: CASSLATTSGSTDTQYF. CDR3 nucleotide sequence: TGTGCCAGCAGCTTAGCTACGACTAGCGGGAGCACAGATACGCAGTATTTT.

CDR3 protein: CSASAYRASSDGYTF. The CDR3 coding sequence is TGCAGTGCTAGTGCCTACAGGGCCTCGAGTGACGGCTACACCTTC. The chain employs TRBV20-1 and TRBJ1-2, with D possibly TRBD1 on 6 matching bases. Trimming stripped 3 bases from V and 8 bases from J, with 22 bases between. This CDR3 comprises 15 residues. CDR1 and CDR2 from the germline V gene are DFQATT and SNEGSKA (reference sequence).

This chain joins TRBV30 and TRBJ2-5, with 8 positions matching TRBD1. The CDR3 is made up of 13 amino acids. From germline, CDR1 is GTSNPN and CDR2 SVGIG (reference sequence). V lost 2 bases to trimming and J lost 4 bases; unmatched junction nucleotides: 3. The CDR3 sequence is CAWSQDRVETQYF. For the CDR3, the DNA is TGTGCCTGGAGTCAGGACAGGGTAGAGACCCAGTACTTC.

V gene TRBV4-3 combines with J gene TRBJ1-2; D gene unclear. The CDR3 consists of 14 residues. Trimming took 0 bases from V and 8 from J, leaving 13 bases between them. Germline-derived CDR1 and CDR2 are LGHNA and YSLEER. The CDR3 is CASSQDSRGIGYTF. For the CDR3, the DNA is TGCGCCAGCAGCCAAGATTCTCGGGGAATCGGCTACACCTTC.

The chain has TRBV3-1 (or the pseudogene TRBV3-2) and TRBJ2-3; D assignment may be TRBD1 or TRBD2 (7 bases each). The V end was cut by 7 bases, the J end by 5 bases, with 16 bases between. CDR1 and CDR2 (germline): LGHDT, YNNKEL (reference sequence). There are 14 residues in the CDR3. The CDR3 protein is CASIQGGGGDTQYF. The CDR3 DNA reads TGTGCCAGCATCCAGGGGGGGGGTGGAGATACGCAGTATTTT.

The V call is TRBV27, the J call TRBJ1-2, with D perhaps TRBD1 (5 bases). The length of the CDR3 is 15 residues. V shed 4 bases and J shed 3 bases, with 15 bases lying between them. Germline values: CDR1 MNHEY, CDR2 SMNVEV (reference sequence). The CDR3 DNA reads TGTGCCAGCAGTTATAGGAACGGGGGGGACTATGGCTACACCTTC. Translated: CASSYRNGGDYGYTF.

The chain carries TRBV7-9 and TRBJ1-6, with D possibly TRBD1 on 6 matching bases. CDR1 is SEHNR, CDR2 FQNEAQ, per germline (reference sequence). This CDR3 is 14 amino acids long. Deletions cut 8 bases from V and 7 bases from J, with 15 bases between. For the CDR3, the DNA is TGTGCCAGCCAGGGCGCAGGGGAGAATTCACCCCTCCACTTT. Its protein is CASQGAGENSPLHF.

This rearrangement joins TRBV10-3 to TRBJ1-1, with a possible D match to TRBD1 (6 bases). Between the trimmed V and J ends, which lost 6 bases and 3 bases, there was a span of 14 bases. The CDR3 has 14 amino acids. Germline-derived CDR1 and CDR2 are ENHRY and SYGVKD. CDR3 amino acids: CAIRPQGKDTEAFF. DNA of the CDR3: TGTGCCATCAGACCACAGGGAAAGGACACTGAAGCTTTCTTT.

This rearrangement joins TRBV6-5 to TRBJ2-2; D is perhaps TRBD1 (5 bases). Looked up from germline, CDR1 is MNHEY and CDR2 is SVGAGI. Trimming took 5 bases from V and 2 from J, leaving 12 bases between them. The CDR3 is 15 residues long. This CDR3 reads CASSPRQGNTGELFF. For the CDR3, the DNA is TGTGCCAGCAGTCCCCGGCAGGGCAACACCGGGGAGCTGTTTTTT.

The chain employs TRBV5-5 and TRBJ2-5; the match to TRBD2 covers 8 bases. Germline loops: CDR1 SGHKS, CDR2 YYEKEE (reference sequence). This CDR3 contains 15 residues. With V trimmed by 0 bases and J by 4 bases, 5 bases remained unmatched. CDR3 coding DNA: TGTGCCAGCAGCTTGGTCCCCCTAGCGGGAGAGACCCAGTACTTC. Its translation: CASSLVPLAGETQYF.

V gene TRBV6-5 combines with J gene TRBJ2-3; D is possibly TRBD1 (6 bases). This CDR3 spans 14 amino acids. Germline-derived CDR1 and CDR2 are MNHEY and SVGAGI. With 6 bases removed from V and 2 bases from J, the gap between germline ends came to 12 bases. CDR3 bases: TGTGCCAGCAGACTTAGGGGGACCACAGATACGCAGTATTTT. Protein: CASRLRGTTDTQYF.

The rearrangement links TRBV5-8 to TRBJ2-5; 14 nucleotides agree with TRBD2. The junction had 5 bases not matched to a gene; V was cut back by 5 bases and J by 2 bases. This CDR3 comprises 16 residues. In germline, CDR1 is SGHTS, CDR2 YDEGEE. In DNA, the CDR3 is TGTGCCAGCAGTCCCGGGACTAGCGGGGGACAAGAGACCCAGTACTTC. Translating it yields CASSPGTSGGQETQYF.

The chain is built from TRBV6-2 or TRBV6-3 and TRBJ2-3, with 15 bases identical to TRBD2. This CDR3 is built from 20 residues. V was pared by 4 bases and J by 0 bases, with 11 bases of the junction left unmatched. The V gene's germline CDR1 is MNHEY and CDR2 SVGEGT. Here the CDR3 DNA reads TGTGCCAGCAGTTCATCCGGGACTAGCGGGGGGCCCGCTAGCACAGATACGCAGTATTTT. Protein product: CASSSSGTSGGPASTDTQYF.

The gene calls are TRBV24-1 and TRBJ2-3; tentative D call: TRBD2 (6 bases). Germline V CDR1 and CDR2: KGHDR, SFDVKD. The CDR3 runs to 18 residues. Trimming pared 1 base from V and 2 bases from J, leaving 18 bases between. The CDR3 spells CATSDFLAGNGDTDTQYF. The CDR3 nucleotides read TGTGCCACCAGTGATTTTCTCGCGGGAAATGGGGACACAGATACGCAGTATTTT.